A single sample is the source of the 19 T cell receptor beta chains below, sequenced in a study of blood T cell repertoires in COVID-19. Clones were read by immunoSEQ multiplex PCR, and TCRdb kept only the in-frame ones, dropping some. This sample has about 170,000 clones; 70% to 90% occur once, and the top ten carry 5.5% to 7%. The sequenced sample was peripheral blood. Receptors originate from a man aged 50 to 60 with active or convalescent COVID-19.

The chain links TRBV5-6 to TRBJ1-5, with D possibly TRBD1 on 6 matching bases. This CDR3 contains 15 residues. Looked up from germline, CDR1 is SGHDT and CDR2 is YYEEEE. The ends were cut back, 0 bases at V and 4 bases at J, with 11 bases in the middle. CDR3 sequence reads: CASSLAGVINQPQHF. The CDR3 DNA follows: TGTGCCAGCAGCTTGGCAGGGGTGATTAATCAGCCCCAGCATTTT.

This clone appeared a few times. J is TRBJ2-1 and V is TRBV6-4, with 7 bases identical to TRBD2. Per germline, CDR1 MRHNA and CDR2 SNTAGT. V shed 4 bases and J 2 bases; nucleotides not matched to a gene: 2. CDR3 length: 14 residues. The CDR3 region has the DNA TGTGCCAGCAGTGGCAGCGGGGCCTACAATGAGCAGTTCTTC. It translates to CASSGSGAYNEQFF.

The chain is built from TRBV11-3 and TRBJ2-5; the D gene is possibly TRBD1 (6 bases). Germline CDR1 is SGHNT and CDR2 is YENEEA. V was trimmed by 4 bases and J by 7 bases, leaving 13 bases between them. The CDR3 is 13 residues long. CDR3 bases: TGTGCCAGCAGCTCTGACAGGAAGGCGACCCAGTACTTC. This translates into CASSSDRKATQYF.

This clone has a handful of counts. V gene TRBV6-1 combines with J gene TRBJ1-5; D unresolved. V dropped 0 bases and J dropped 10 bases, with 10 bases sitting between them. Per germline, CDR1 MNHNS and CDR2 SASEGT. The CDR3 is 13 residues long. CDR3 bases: TGTGCCAGCAGTGAAGCGCCCCCTAAACCCCAGCATTTT. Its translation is CASSEAPPKPQHF.

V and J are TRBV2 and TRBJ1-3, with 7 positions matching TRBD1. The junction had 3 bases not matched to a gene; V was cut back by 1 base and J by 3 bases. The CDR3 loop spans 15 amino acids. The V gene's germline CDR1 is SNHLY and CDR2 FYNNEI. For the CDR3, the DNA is TGTGCCAGCAGTGAAGACCAGGGGGATGGAAACACCATATATTTT. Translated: CASSEDQGDGNTIYF.

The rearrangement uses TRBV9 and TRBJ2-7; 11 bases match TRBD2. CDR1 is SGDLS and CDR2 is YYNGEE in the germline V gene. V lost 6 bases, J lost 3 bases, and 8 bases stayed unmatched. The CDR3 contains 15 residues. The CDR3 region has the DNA TGTGCCAGCAACAACCACGGGACTAGCGGCTACGAGCAGTACTTC. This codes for CASNNHGTSGYEQYF.

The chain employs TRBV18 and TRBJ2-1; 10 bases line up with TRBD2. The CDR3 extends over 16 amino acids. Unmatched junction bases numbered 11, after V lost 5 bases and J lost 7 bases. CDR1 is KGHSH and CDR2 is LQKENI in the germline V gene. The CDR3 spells CASSAVGGTSENEQFF. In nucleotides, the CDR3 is TGTGCCAGCTCAGCCGTGGGTGGGACTAGCGAAAATGAGCAGTTCTTC.

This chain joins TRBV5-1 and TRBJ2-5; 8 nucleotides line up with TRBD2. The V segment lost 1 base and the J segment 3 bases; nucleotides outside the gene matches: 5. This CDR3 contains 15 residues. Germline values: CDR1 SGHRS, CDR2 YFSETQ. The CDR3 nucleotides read TGCGCCAGCAGCTTGCTAGGGACTAGTAAAGAGACCCAGTACTTC. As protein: CASSLLGTSKETQYF.

CDR3 DNA sequence: TGCAGTGCTAGTCGGGCAGGGGAAGGTTTTGGCTACACCTTC. Its protein is CSASRAGEGFGYTF. V usage is TRBV20-1 and J usage is TRBJ1-2; D might be TRBD1 (6 bases). This CDR3 is 14 amino acids long. From germline, CDR1 is DFQATT and CDR2 SNEGSKA (reference sequence). V lost 3 bases, J lost 7 bases, and 18 bases lay in between.

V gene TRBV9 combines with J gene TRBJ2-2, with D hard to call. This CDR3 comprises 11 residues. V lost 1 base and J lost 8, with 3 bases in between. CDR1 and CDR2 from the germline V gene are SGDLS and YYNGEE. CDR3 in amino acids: CASSVRGELFF. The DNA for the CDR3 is TGTGCCAGCAGCGTACGGGGGGAGCTGTTTTTT.

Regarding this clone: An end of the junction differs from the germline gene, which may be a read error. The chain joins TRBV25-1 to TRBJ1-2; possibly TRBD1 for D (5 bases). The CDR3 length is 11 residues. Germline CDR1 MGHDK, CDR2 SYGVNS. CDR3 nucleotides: TGTGCCAGCAGTCCCCTGCGGGACCTATACTTC. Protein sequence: CASSPLRDLYF.

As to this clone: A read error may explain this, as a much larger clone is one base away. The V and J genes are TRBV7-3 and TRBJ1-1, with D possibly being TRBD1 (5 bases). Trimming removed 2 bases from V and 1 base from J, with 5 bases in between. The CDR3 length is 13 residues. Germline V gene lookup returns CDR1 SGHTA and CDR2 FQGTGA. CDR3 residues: CASSLQGNTEAFF. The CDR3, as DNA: TGTGCCAGCAGCTTACAGGGGAACACTGAAGCTTTCTTT.

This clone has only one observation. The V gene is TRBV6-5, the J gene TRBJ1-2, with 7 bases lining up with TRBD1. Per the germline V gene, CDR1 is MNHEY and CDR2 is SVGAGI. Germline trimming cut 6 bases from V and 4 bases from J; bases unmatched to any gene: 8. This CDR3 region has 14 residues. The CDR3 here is CASSADRFVYGYTF. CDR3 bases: TGTGCCAGCAGCGCGGACAGGTTCGTCTATGGCTACACCTTC.

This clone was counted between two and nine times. This CDR3 is CASSFWFRGRRQTNEKLFF. CDR3 coding DNA: TGTGCCAGCAGCTTCTGGTTCAGGGGTAGGAGGCAAACTAATGAAAAACTGTTTTTT. This chain joins TRBV5-6 and TRBJ1-4; tentative D call: TRBD1 (6 bases). The V and J ends lost 2 bases and 1 base respectively, with 21 bases between them. From germline, CDR1 is SGHDT and CDR2 YYEEEE. This CDR3 region has 19 residues.

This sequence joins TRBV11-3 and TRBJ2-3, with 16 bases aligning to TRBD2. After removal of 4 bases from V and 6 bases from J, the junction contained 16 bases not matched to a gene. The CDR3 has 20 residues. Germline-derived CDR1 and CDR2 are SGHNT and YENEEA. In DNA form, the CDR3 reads TGTGCCAGCAGCTACCCTCCGGGGACTAGCGGGAGGGCCTTTTCCGATACGCAGTATTTT. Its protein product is CASSYPPGTSGRAFSDTQYF.

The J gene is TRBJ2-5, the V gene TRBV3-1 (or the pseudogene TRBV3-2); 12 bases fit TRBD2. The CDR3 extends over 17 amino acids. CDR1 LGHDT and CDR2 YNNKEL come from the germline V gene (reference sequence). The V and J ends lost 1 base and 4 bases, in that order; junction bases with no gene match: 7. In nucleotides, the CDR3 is TGTGCCAGCAGCCAAGGACTAGCGGGGGTGGTTTTAGAGACCCAGTACTTC. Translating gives CASSQGLAGVVLETQYF.

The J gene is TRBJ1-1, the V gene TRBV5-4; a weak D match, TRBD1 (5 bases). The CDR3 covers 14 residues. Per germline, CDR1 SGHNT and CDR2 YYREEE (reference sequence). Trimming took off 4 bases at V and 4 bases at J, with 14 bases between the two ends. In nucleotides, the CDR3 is TGTGCCAGCAGCCCCAGGCAGGGTGGCACTGAAGCTTTCTTT. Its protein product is CASSPRQGGTEAFF.

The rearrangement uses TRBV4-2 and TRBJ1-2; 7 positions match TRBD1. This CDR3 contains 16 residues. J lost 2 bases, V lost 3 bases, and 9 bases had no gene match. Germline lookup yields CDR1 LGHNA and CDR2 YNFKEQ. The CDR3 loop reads CASSQDEDRLNYGYTF. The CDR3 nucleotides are TGTGCCAGCAGCCAGGACGAGGACAGGCTGAACTATGGCTACACCTTC.

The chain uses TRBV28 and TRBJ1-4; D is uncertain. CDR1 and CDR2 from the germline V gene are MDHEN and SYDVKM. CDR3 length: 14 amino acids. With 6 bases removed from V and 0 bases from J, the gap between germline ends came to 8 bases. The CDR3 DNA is TGTGCCAGCAGCGACACCCCAACTAATGAAAAACTGTTTTTT. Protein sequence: CASSDTPTNEKLFF.